This TCR beta chain was captured in a study of T-cell memory formation after mild COVID-19 (dated by TCRdb to about 2021). About the full investigation: TCR sequence clusters from the two donors were largely donor specific. In two donors, T-cell clones that expanded and contracted after mild COVID-19 were followed by sequencing TCRalpha and TCRbeta repertoires longitudinally. Two young, previously healthy adult volunteers made up the cohort, one male and one female. General conclusions and limits of the study: Clones that contracted from day 15 to 85 showed balanced CD4/CD8 phenotypes, whereas a second wave of clones that expanded from day 15 to 37 leaned towards CD4+. The study covered only a couple of mild cases, and larger cohorts including severe cases with pre-infection samples were considered necessary. The detection of some responding clones in pre-infection memory suggests that pre-existing cross-reactive memory T cells joined the SARS-CoV-2 response. Contracting CD4+ clones were located mainly in the CM and EM memory subsets, whereas CD8+ clones were found to be enriched in EMRA. SARS-CoV-2 specificity was not confirmed for the second-wave clones peaking on day 37.

About this clonotype: Its cognate antigen has yet to be identified. No base-level quality is on record; no much larger clone is a single base apart.

Data came from an Illumina NovaSeq 6000. TCRalpha and TCRbeta cDNA libraries were built by 5'RACE with constant-segment primers, adding sample barcodes and unique molecular identifiers. RNA was extracted from every sample with Trizol reagent. The libraries were amplified in two PCR steps, and the second step added a second sample barcode and Illumina TruSeq adapters. The libraries were sequenced on an Illumina NovaSeq using 2 x 150 bp paired-end reads. On the study's bioinformatics: The reads were demultiplexed and collapsed into UMI-guided consensus sequences using migec v1.2.7. Using mixcr v2.1.11, the UMI consensuses were aligned to TRA and TRB V and J templates and assembled into clonotypes. Clonotypes were classified as expanded or contracted when called significant by both edgeR and NoisET, with noise models trained on biological replicates. For edgeR calls, the cutoffs were a false discovery rate-adjusted p below 0.01 and a log2 fold-change threshold of 1. As an exploratory analysis of dynamics, max-normalized trajectories of the 1000 most abundant clonotypes were examined by PCA with hierarchical clustering. The CD4 or CD8 phenotype of responding clones was assigned using the separately sequenced CD4+ and CD8+ repertoires. TCRdb reprocessed the public reads (quality trimming at Q25 with fastp, clone calling with MiXCR) and kept in-frame beta chains. Each CDR3 protein gets just one entry, which takes the most common genes and DNA from the rows behind it. The V and J calls and clone size come from TCRdb's table, not from the authors' own analysis. The sample table contains approximately 350,000 distinct CDR3 sequences; only one count was recorded for 13% to 15% of them. Of the sample, about 22% is held by the ten largest clones.

The junction shows trimming of 5 bases on V and 2 bases on J, plus 9 bases between the germline ends. From the cysteine through the phenylalanine, the CDR3 covers 13 amino acids. Only the CDR3 DNA is retained, 39 bases long and in frame from the first base. The germline V gene specifies SGHTA as CDR1 and FQGNSA as CDR2. Ficoll-Paque density gradient centrifugation was the method used to isolate PBMCs. Sample: PBMCs or a T cell subset sorted from them (not recorded which). The receptor comes from a man aged 18 to 30 who had mild COVID-19 (a few samples of this study predate the infection). The sample titles of this study are shuffled in the database, so cell type and time point are left out; the donor was told from shared clones. This chain is built from TRBV7-2 and TRBJ2-5; the D gene cannot be resolved reliably. The nucleotides are TGTGCCAGCAGCCTAACACATCAAGAGACCCAGTACTTC. Its product reads: CASSLTHQETQYF.